A single sample is the source of the 19 T cell receptor beta chains below, sequenced in a study of blood T cell repertoires in COVID-19. Profiled with immunoSEQ multiplex PCR; TCRdb holds only in-frame clones, not every one. The data contain fewer than 70,000 clones, less than 90% of them singletons. Sequenced input: peripheral blood. All receptors come from a man older than 75 with acute or convalescent COVID-19.

The CDR3 nucleotides read TGTGCCACCAGTGATAGGGGGCAGGGAGGAAACATTCAGTACTTC. Its translation is CATSDRGQGGNIQYF. The genes are TRBV24-1 and TRBJ2-4; D possibly corresponds to TRBD1 (7 bases). Germline V gives CDR1 KGHDR, CDR2 SFDVKD. The V end lost 3 bases, the J end lost 6 bases, and 14 bases lay between the germline ends. CDR3 length equals 15 residues.

This chain uses TRBV5-4 with TRBJ2-2; 9 nucleotides agree with TRBD1. Germline lookup yields CDR1 SGHNT and CDR2 YYREEE (reference sequence). Trimming cost V 6 bases and J 0 bases; bases outside gene matches: 3. CDR3 size: 15 residues. This chain's CDR3 is CASTRDRANTGELFF. In nucleotides, the CDR3 is TGTGCCAGCACCCGGGACAGGGCGAACACCGGGGAGCTGTTTTTT.

This clone was seen more than once but under ten times. The gene calls are TRBV19 and TRBJ2-7, with unresolved D. Germline assignment: CDR1 LNHDA and CDR2 SQIVND (reference sequence). The CDR3 consists of 13 residues. Between the trimmed V and J ends, which lost 5 bases and 6 bases, there was a span of 14 bases. CDR3 sequence reads: CASSRPPLVEQYF. CDR3 nucleotides: TGTGCCAGTAGTCGGCCACCCCTAGTCGAGCAGTACTTC.

The genes are TRBV19 and TRBJ2-1, with 8 bases that match TRBD1. The V and J ends lost 5 bases and 6 bases, in that order; junction bases with no gene match: 9. This CDR3 is 15 amino acids long. Germline V gene lookup returns CDR1 LNHDA and CDR2 SQIVND (reference sequence). CDR3 nucleotides: TGTGCCAGTAGTCCCGACAGGGGAGGATTCAATGAGCAGTTCTTC. As protein: CASSPDRGGFNEQFF.

The genes are TRBV6-5 and TRBJ2-1; D possibly corresponds to TRBD1 (5 bases). CDR1 is MNHEY and CDR2 is SVGAGI in the germline V gene. V was clipped by 6 bases and J by 4 bases, with 13 bases between them. The CDR3 extends over 14 amino acids. The CDR3 loop is CASSQTRTYNEQFF. For the CDR3, the DNA is TGTGCCAGCAGCCAGACCCGGACATACAATGAGCAGTTCTTC.

This clone has a single count. This chain links TRBV27 with TRBJ1-2; D uncertain. V lost 4 bases to trimming and J lost 2 bases, with 8 bases between them. Germline assignment: CDR1 MNHEY and CDR2 SMNVEV (reference sequence). This CDR3 comprises 13 residues. Here the CDR3 DNA reads TGTGCCAGCAGTTCTCACGGGAACTATGGCTACACCTTC. Amino acids: CASSSHGNYGYTF.

V usage is TRBV14 and J usage is TRBJ1-5; the D gene is possibly TRBD1 (5 bases). V was trimmed by 10 bases and J by 2 bases, leaving 15 bases between them. This CDR3 comprises 14 residues. Germline CDR1 reads SGHDN; CDR2 reads FVKESK. CDR3 protein: CAINQGSGNQPQHF. Here the CDR3 DNA reads TGTGCCATCAATCAGGGTAGTGGCAATCAGCCCCAGCATTTT.

This clone was seen once. The CDR3 DNA is TGCGCCAGCAGCCACCCGACTAGGAACAATGAGCAGTTCTTC. Amino acids: CASSHPTRNNEQFF. The chain recombines TRBV4-1 with TRBJ2-1, with D possibly matching TRBD2 (6 bases). CDR3 length: 14 residues. V lost 3 bases and J 5 bases, leaving 11 bases between the germline ends. Germline loops: CDR1 MGHRA, CDR2 YSYEKL.

The gene calls are TRBV7-2 and TRBJ2-7; 10 bases agree with TRBD2. V shed 2 bases and J 2 bases; nucleotides not matched to a gene: 3. The germline V gene has CDR1 SGHTA and CDR2 FQGNSA. The CDR3 sequence is 15 residues long. CDR3 residues: CASSLLAGGPYEQYF. CDR3 bases: TGTGCCAGCAGCTTATTAGCGGGAGGCCCCTACGAGCAGTACTTC.

V is TRBV24-1 and J is TRBJ2-3; TRBD2 is a possible D gene (5 bases). Germline CDR1 is KGHDR and CDR2 is SFDVKD. V lost 7 bases and J 0 bases, leaving 7 bases between the germline ends. This CDR3 is 13 amino acids long. CDR3 nucleotides: TGTGCCACCAGAAGGACTAGCACAGATACGCAGTATTTT. Translating gives CATRRTSTDTQYF.

This clone was observed a few times. The chain joins TRBV7-8 to TRBJ2-1; TRBD1 is a possible D gene (6 bases). Germline-derived CDR1 and CDR2 are SGHVS and FQNEAQ. The CDR3 loop spans 15 amino acids. Trimming shortened V by 2 bases and J by 0 bases, and 8 bases separated the two germline ends. The CDR3, as DNA: TGTGCCAGCAGCTTACAGGGGAGCTCCTACAATGAGCAGTTCTTC. Translated: CASSLQGSSYNEQFF.

The chain is built from TRBV19 and TRBJ2-1; possible D gene TRBD1, 6 bases. This CDR3 has 15 amino acids. The germline V and J ends were trimmed by 8 bases and 10 bases, with 24 bases remaining between them. From germline, CDR1 is LNHDA and CDR2 SQIVND (reference sequence). This CDR3 is CASAQGSTGTREQFF. CDR3 DNA: TGTGCCAGTGCTCAGGGGAGCACCGGGACAAGGGAGCAGTTCTTC.

The J gene is TRBJ2-7, the V gene TRBV24-1; 7 bases are a match to TRBD2. Looked up from germline, CDR1 is KGHDR and CDR2 is SFDVKD. This CDR3 is built from 15 residues. Losses at the gene ends were 4 bases for V and 2 bases for J; bases not matched to a gene: 7. The DNA of the CDR3 is TGTGCCACCAGTGAGAAGCGGGACGGCACCTACGAGCAGTACTTC. This encodes CATSEKRDGTYEQYF.

The chain employs TRBV4-3 and TRBJ2-2; TRBD1 matches 8 bases. Germline-derived CDR1 and CDR2 are LGHNA and YSLEER. The V gene end was trimmed by 0 bases and the J gene end by 5 bases; junction bases not matched to a gene: 5. CDR3 size: 16 residues. The CDR3 DNA sequence: TGCGCCAGCAGCCAAGAAACAGGGGGAGGAACCGGGGAGCTGTTTTTT. It yields the protein CASSQETGGGTGELFF.

V gene TRBV19 combines with J gene TRBJ2-4; D is undetermined. The CDR3 is 14 amino acids. V was pared by 7 bases and J by 3 bases, with 13 bases between. The germline gives CDR1 LNHDA, CDR2 SQIVND (reference sequence). DNA for the CDR3: TGTGCCAGTATGGAGAGCTCTGGCAAAAACATTCAGTACTTC. Translating gives CASMESSGKNIQYF.

Written as DNA, the CDR3 is TGTGCCAGTAGTCTACCCAACCGACTAGCGGGAACCCACAATGAGCAGTTCTTC. Amino acid sequence: CASSLPNRLAGTHNEQFF. The chain joins TRBV19 to TRBJ2-1; 11 nucleotides align to TRBD2. Germline trimming cut 5 bases from V and 5 bases from J; bases unmatched to any gene: 14. The CDR3 sequence is 18 residues long. Germline V gives CDR1 LNHDA, CDR2 SQIVND (reference sequence). The full variable domain, with the rest looked up from reference TRBV19 and TRBJ2-1, is DGGITQSPKYLFRKEGQNVTLSCEQNLNHDAMYWYRQDPGQGLRLIYYSQIVNDFQKGDIAEGYSVSREKKESFPLTVTSAQKNPTAFYLCASSLPNRLAGTHNEQFFGPGTRLTVL.

The chain employs TRBV19 and TRBJ1-5; 11 nucleotides match TRBD1. Looked up from germline, CDR1 is LNHDA and CDR2 is SQIVND (reference sequence). V dropped 5 bases and J dropped 2; count of bases not matched to a gene: 14. The length of the CDR3 is 19 residues. The CDR3 nucleotides read TGTGCCAGTAGTCCTCAGGACAGGGGGCTGTTGAGTGGCAATCAGCCCCAGCATTTT. This gives the protein CASSPQDRGLLSGNQPQHF.

V is TRBV5-4 and J is TRBJ1-1; TRBD1 might be the D (6 bases). With 3 bases removed from V and 5 bases from J, the gap between germline ends came to 17 bases. Germline V lookup: CDR1 SGHNT, CDR2 YYREEE (reference sequence). The CDR3 runs to 15 residues. Here the CDR3 reads CASSSYSGVGTEAFF. For the CDR3, the DNA is TGTGCCAGCAGCTCTTACTCAGGGGTGGGAACTGAAGCTTTCTTT.

This chain connects TRBV5-1 to TRBJ1-1; 7 bases agree with TRBD1. This CDR3 is built from 15 residues. Trimming at V came to 4 bases and at J to 1 base, leaving 7 bases not matched to a gene. The V gene's germline CDR1 is SGHRS and CDR2 YFSETQ. The CDR3 region has the DNA TGCGCCAGCAGCAACGAACAGGGGACGAACACTGAAGCTTTCTTT. Protein: CASSNEQGTNTEAFF.